The T cell receptor (beta chain) described here comes from a study of PD-L1 blockade in urothelial cancer. At the level of the study: Blood was subjected to analysis at 3 weeks (second dose) and 6 weeks following treatment start. T cells were recovered from blood samples at a median of around 150,000. Study-wide points: Clonality of blood TCR below the median before treatment predicted better survival.

V dropped 6 bases and J dropped 5 bases, with 13 bases sitting between them. The CDR3 sequence is 13 residues long. Germline assignment: CDR1 MNHNS and CDR2 SASEGT. For this clone: The antigen is not known.

The method was immunoSEQ multiplex PCR; TCRdb's version includes in-frame clones alone and lacks a portion of them. The sample has about 87,000 clones; 89% are singletons. Regarding time point: pretreatment peripheral blood. Sampling of each patient yielded between 1 and 8 specimens, collected pretreatment and on-treatment. The V and J genes are TRBV6-1 and TRBJ1-2, with a weak D call TRBD1 (5 bases). The material sequenced was PBMCs, taken around atezolizumab (anti-PD-L1) treatment. The sequence was collected from a woman over 75 with urothelial cancer. CDR3 DNA: TGTGCCAGCAGGGTCAGGGTGGAGTATGGCTACACCTTC. Encoded protein: CASRVRVEYGYTF.